This T cell receptor beta chain was captured in a study of blood T cell repertoires in COVID-19. Study-level background: There were acute and convalescent COVID-19 samples, and they came from the United States, Italy and Spain.

The CDR3 runs to 13 residues. Germline CDR1 reads MGHRA; CDR2 reads YSYEKL. The germline V and J ends were trimmed by 0 bases and 7 bases, with 7 bases remaining between them. Clones were read by immunoSEQ multiplex PCR, and TCRdb kept only the in-frame ones, dropping some. The sample yields around 330,000 clones, roughly 90% seen once. In assigning cohorts, the study relied on participant-reported clinical history. The recovered donors of Cohort 3 showed two negative PCRs, clearance, or symptom resolution. The sequenced sample was PBMCs or T cells enriched from blood (not recorded which). The chain couples TRBV4-1 to TRBJ1-5, with D unresolved. This receptor was obtained from a woman between 18 and 29 years old who had recovered from COVID-19. The CDR3 loop is CASSQDLSQPQHF. DNA of the CDR3: TGCGCCAGCAGCCAAGATCTATCCCAGCCCCAGCATTTT.